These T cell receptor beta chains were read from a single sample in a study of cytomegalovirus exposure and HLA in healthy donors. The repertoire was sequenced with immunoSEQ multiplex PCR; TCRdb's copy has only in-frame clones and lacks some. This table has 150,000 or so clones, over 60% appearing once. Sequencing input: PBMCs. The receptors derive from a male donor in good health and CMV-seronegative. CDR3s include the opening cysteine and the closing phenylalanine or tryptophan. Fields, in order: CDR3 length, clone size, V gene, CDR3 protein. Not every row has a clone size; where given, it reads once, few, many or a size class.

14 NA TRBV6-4 CASSPQGSNQPQHF
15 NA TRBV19 CASSIDGQEARGYTF
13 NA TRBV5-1 CASSLVRDSPLHF
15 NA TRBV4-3 CASSHSGTGAYEQYF
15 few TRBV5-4 CASSARDRVVSQAFF
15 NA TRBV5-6 CASSPTQGADTEAFF
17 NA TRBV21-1 CASSKESRQGARTEAFF
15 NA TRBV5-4 CASSSWTSGVYGYTF
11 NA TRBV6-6 CASSYGREAFF
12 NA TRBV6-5 CAIRQGDYGYTF
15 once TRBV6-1 CASSHTPGGNSPLHF
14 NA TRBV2 CASIPGQGPYEQYF
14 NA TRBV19 CASSMGQNTGELFF
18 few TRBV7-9 CASSQQWQSSSYNSPLHF
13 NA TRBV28 CASSLTGDYEQYF
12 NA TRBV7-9 CASSIEDRGYTF
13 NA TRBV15 CATSRDPGYEQYF
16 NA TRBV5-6 CASSLYGFGSNQPQHF
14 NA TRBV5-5 CASSLGQGYYGYTF
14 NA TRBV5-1 CASSLGLADYEQYF
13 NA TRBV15 CATSLAYTGELFF
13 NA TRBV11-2 CASSLEREQTQYF
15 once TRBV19 CASRAPGQSNEKLFF
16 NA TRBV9 CASSSPAGTYTGELFF
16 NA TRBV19 CASSNYRLAGNYEQYF